Listed below are T cell receptor beta chains from one sample, sequenced in a study of blood T cell repertoires in COVID-19. Assay used: immunoSEQ multiplex PCR; TCRdb lists only in-frame clones, some missing. The table includes approximately 210,000 clones, approximately 81% detected once. Material for sequencing was peripheral blood. Receptors originate from a man aged 25-40 years with active or convalescent COVID-19. The CDR3 runs from the conserved cysteine through the conserved F or W. D genes are given only for firm matches. Size tells how often a clone was seen (once, few, many) or the class of an expanded clone, and some rows leave it out.

j_gene: TRBJ2-7
abundance: NA
d_gene: TRBD1
v_gene: TRBV18
CDR3nt: TGTGCCAGCTCACCGGGACAGGGCAACCACGAGCAGTACTTC
CDR3aa: CASSPGQGNHEQYF

j_gene: TRBJ2-3
abundance: NA
d_gene: TRBD2
v_gene: TRBV28
CDR3nt: TGTGCCAGCGAACCCCGGACTAGCGGGGTATCAGATACGCAGTATTTT
CDR3aa: CASEPRTSGVSDTQYF

j_gene: TRBJ2-3
abundance: NA
d_gene: TRBD2
v_gene: TRBV7-2
CDR3nt: TGTGCCAGCAGCTTCGGGGGGAGCACAGATACGCAGTATTTT
CDR3aa: CASSFGGSTDTQYF

j_gene: TRBJ1-5
abundance: NA
d_gene: TRBD1
v_gene: TRBV19
CDR3nt: TGTGCCAGTAGTATCACAGGGGGAGACCGGGAGCCCCAGCATTTT
CDR3aa: CASSITGGDREPQHF

j_gene: TRBJ2-1
abundance: NA
d_gene: TRBD1
v_gene: TRBV3-1/TRBV3-2
CDR3nt: TGTGCCAGCAGCCTCCGGGACAGGACGGGGCGGACGGACAATGAGCAGTTCTTC
CDR3aa: CASSLRDRTGRTDNEQFF

j_gene: TRBJ1-5
abundance: NA
d_gene: NA
v_gene: TRBV3-1/TRBV3-2
CDR3nt: TGTGCCAGCAGCCAAGACGGGATTAGGGCGGGCAATCAGCCCCAGCATTTT
CDR3aa: CASSQDGIRAGNQPQHF

j_gene: TRBJ1-1
abundance: few
d_gene: NA
v_gene: TRBV5-6
CDR3nt: TGTGCCAGCAGCTTGCGACAGTCTGAAGCTTTCTTT
CDR3aa: CASSLRQSEAFF

j_gene: TRBJ1-3
abundance: NA
d_gene: NA
v_gene: TRBV19
CDR3nt: TGTGCCAGTAGTACTCCGGCAGGGGGAAACACCATATATTTT
CDR3aa: CASSTPAGGNTIYF

j_gene: TRBJ2-7
abundance: NA
d_gene: TRBD2
v_gene: TRBV6-6
CDR3nt: TGTGCCAGCAGCCGAAGCCTAGCGGGGTTTTACGAGCAGTACTTC
CDR3aa: CASSRSLAGFYEQYF

j_gene: TRBJ2-7
abundance: NA
d_gene: NA
v_gene: TRBV6-2/TRBV6-3
CDR3nt: TGTGCCAGCAGCCCTCTATCGGACAGCTACGAGCAGTACTTC
CDR3aa: CASSPLSDSYEQYF